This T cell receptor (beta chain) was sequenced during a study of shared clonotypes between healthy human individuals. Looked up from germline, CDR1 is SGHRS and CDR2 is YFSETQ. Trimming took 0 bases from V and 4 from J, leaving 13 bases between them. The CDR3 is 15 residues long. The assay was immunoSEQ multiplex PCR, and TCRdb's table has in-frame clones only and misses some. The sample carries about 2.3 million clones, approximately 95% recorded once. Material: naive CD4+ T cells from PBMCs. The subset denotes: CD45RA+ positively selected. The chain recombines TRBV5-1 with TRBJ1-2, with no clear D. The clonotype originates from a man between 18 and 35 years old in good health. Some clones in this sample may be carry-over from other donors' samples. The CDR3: CASSLEFSSFYGYTF. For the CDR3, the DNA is TGCGCCAGCAGCTTGGAATTCTCTAGTTTCTATGGCTACACCTTC.